The 3 T cell receptor beta chains below were found in one sample sequenced in a study of PD-1 blockade in classical Hodgkin lymphoma. Produced via immunoSEQ multiplex PCR; TCRdb's table is partial and in-frame only. The profile shows more than 95,000 clones, over 85% of them singletons. Time point reported: cycle 4 day 1 (C4D1), after 6 weeks of nivolumab. Following autologous stem cell transplantation, relapse occurred in every patient, and exposure to brentuximab vedotin varied. The sample in question was peripheral blood mononuclear cells (PBMCs), obtained before the fourth cycle of nivolumab. These receptors all stem from a human donor with classical Hodgkin lymphoma.

The V and J genes are TRBV10-1 and TRBJ2-7, with unresolved D. V gave up 2 bases and J gave up 7 bases, with 15 bases separating them. The CDR3 covers 14 residues. Germline CDR1 is WNHNN and CDR2 is SYGVQD (reference sequence). The CDR3 spells CASSEVGTGGEQYF. The CDR3 DNA sequence: TGCGCCAGCAGTGAGGTGGGTACCGGCGGAGAGCAGTACTTC.

The chain links TRBV27 to TRBJ2-7; 11 bases agree with TRBD1. The CDR3 loop spans 14 amino acids. The germline V gene has CDR1 MNHEY and CDR2 SMNVEV (reference sequence). The trim removed 6 bases at V and 6 bases at J, leaving 7 bases unmatched. CDR3 loop: CASSPGQGVGEQYF. The DNA for the CDR3 is TGTGCCAGCAGCCCGGGACAGGGGGTCGGCGAGCAGTACTTC.

A single count supports this clone. The V call is TRBV18, the J call TRBJ2-1, with D tentatively TRBD2 (6 bases). The CDR3 is 16 residues long. Trimming removed 3 bases from V and 9 bases from J, with 21 bases in between. CDR1 and CDR2 (germline): KGHSH, LQKENI. The CDR3 is CASSPSTPGDEGEQFF. DNA for the CDR3: TGTGCCAGCTCACCTTCAACTCCGGGAGACGAGGGTGAGCAGTTCTTC.